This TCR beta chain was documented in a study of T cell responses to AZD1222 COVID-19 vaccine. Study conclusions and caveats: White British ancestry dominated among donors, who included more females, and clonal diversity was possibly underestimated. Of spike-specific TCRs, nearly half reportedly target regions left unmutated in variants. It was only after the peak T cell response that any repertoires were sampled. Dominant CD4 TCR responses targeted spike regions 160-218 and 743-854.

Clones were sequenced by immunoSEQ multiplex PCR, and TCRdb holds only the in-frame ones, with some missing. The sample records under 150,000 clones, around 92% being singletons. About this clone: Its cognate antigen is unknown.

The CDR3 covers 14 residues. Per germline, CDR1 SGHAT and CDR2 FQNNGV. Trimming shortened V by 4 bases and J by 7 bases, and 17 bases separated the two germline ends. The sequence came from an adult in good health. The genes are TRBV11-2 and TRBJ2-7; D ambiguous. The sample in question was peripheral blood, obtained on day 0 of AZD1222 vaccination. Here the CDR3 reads CASSYLATGKEQYF. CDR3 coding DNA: TGTGCCAGCAGCTACTTGGCGACGGGTAAGGAGCAGTACTTC.